The 24 T cell receptor beta chains reported below all come from one sample, sequenced in a study of sequential checkpoint blockade in melanoma (dated by TCRdb to about 2019). In the paper's terms, the treatment or condition label means: randomized to nivolumab then ipilimumab (arm A) or the reverse (arm B). To prepare the library, the immunoSEQ multiplex PCR assay was applied. Entries here come from immuneACCESS through TCRdb and include only in-frame sequences with V and J called. Some clones fail to appear in such tables; in the studies checked, an unresolved V gene covers under half of the shortfall, and the cause of the remainder is unknown. The sample data list around 20,000 clones, and around 80% of these were observed just once. The ten largest clones take up approximately 10% of the sample. The input for sequencing was CD8+ T cells sorted from blood (inferred from file names), taken from a patient given nivolumab and ipilimumab in sequence. The receptors originated from a human donor with melanoma.

The genes are TRBV11-1 and TRBJ2-7; D perhaps matches TRBD1 (6 bases). The CDR3 is 13 amino acids. Trimming shortened V by 5 bases and J by 5 bases, and 13 bases separated the two germline ends. Germline V gene lookup returns CDR1 SGHAT and CDR2 FQDESV (reference sequence). The CDR3: CASSPRGYDEQYF. The CDR3, as DNA: TGTGCCAGCAGCCCCAGGGGATACGACGAGCAGTACTTC.

CDR3 sequence reads: CASSPRTGGADTEAFF. In nucleotides, the CDR3 is TGTGCCAGCTCACCCCGGACAGGGGGCGCGGACACTGAAGCTTTCTTT. The V and J genes are TRBV18 and TRBJ1-1, with 11 bases identical to TRBD1. Germline lookup yields CDR1 KGHSH and CDR2 LQKENI. This CDR3 comprises 16 residues. Trimming removed 3 bases from V and 3 bases from J; junction bases left unmatched: 6.

V is TRBV10-1 and J is TRBJ1-5; D might be TRBD1 (5 bases). Between the trimmed V and J ends, which lost 4 bases and 11 bases, there was a span of 15 bases. This CDR3 is built from 13 residues. Germline CDR1 reads WNHNN; CDR2 reads SYGVQD (reference sequence). CDR3 sequence (DNA): TGCGCCAGCAGTGCGGACCGGGGGGGGACCCAGCATTTT. This translates into CASSADRGGTQHF.

The chain is built from TRBV19 and TRBJ1-2; 7 bases agree with TRBD1. Germline CDR1 LNHDA, CDR2 SQIVND (reference sequence). This CDR3 has 15 amino acids. The V segment lost 3 bases and the J segment 5 bases; nucleotides outside the gene matches: 9. The DNA for the CDR3 is TGTGCCAGTAGTATCCCTCTACAGGGGAGGTATGGCTACACCTTC. It encodes CASSIPLQGRYGYTF.

The chain couples TRBV7-3 to TRBJ2-6; 9 bases are a match to TRBD2. Per the germline V gene, CDR1 is SGHTA and CDR2 is FQGTGA. The V gene end was trimmed by 1 base and the J gene end by 0 bases; junction bases not matched to a gene: 4. The CDR3 has 18 amino acids. CDR3 protein: CASSLIAGALSGANVLTF. The CDR3 DNA reads TGTGCCAGCAGCTTAATAGCGGGAGCGCTCTCTGGGGCCAACGTCCTGACTTTC.

The gene calls are TRBV5-1 and TRBJ2-7; the match to TRBD2 covers 8 bases. The CDR3 spans 14 residues. J gave up 6 bases and V 2 bases, and 7 bases lay outside the gene matches. The V gene's germline CDR1 is SGHRS and CDR2 YFSETQ. CDR3 amino acids: CASSFGDGGGEQYF. The DNA of the CDR3 is TGCGCCAGCAGCTTTGGGGACGGGGGGGGCGAGCAGTACTTC.

This chain connects TRBV2 to TRBJ2-5; the match to TRBD1 covers 7 bases. The CDR3 length is 13 residues. With 7 bases clipped from V and 5 bases from J, the junction kept 7 bases outside the gene matches. Per the germline V gene, CDR1 is SNHLY and CDR2 is FYNNEI. The CDR3 loop is CASKRGHVETQYF. The CDR3, as DNA: TGTGCCAGCAAGAGGGGGCACGTGGAGACCCAGTACTTC. Full variable domain (outside the CDR3, taken from reference TRBV2 and TRBJ2-5): EPEVTQTPSHQVTQMGQEVILRCVPISNHLYFYWYRQILGQKVEFLVSFYNNEISEKSEIFDDQFSVERPDGSNFTLKIRSTKLEDSAMYFCASKRGHVETQYFGPGTRLLVL.

The V gene is TRBV29-1, the J gene TRBJ2-3; 7 bases align to TRBD2. This CDR3 has 18 amino acids. Germline CDR1 SQVTM, CDR2 ANQGSEA. Unmatched junction bases numbered 22, after V lost 6 bases and J lost 4 bases. CDR3 loop: CSVPVGGGGSRRADTQYF. CDR3 DNA: TGCAGCGTGCCGGTGGGGGGTGGCGGGAGTAGGAGGGCAGATACGCAGTATTTT.

This clone has a handful of counts. The genes are TRBV29-1 and TRBJ1-1; D ambiguous. From germline, CDR1 is SQVTM and CDR2 ANQGSEA. This CDR3 spans 14 amino acids. Trimming stripped 3 bases from V and 4 bases from J, with 15 bases between. The CDR3 region is CSVDLTPGSTEAFF. CDR3 nucleotide sequence: TGCAGCGTTGATTTAACTCCTGGGAGCACTGAAGCTTTCTTT. Filled out from reference TRBV29-1 and TRBJ1-1, the complete variable domain reads SAVISQKPSRDICQRGTSLTIQCQVDSQVTMMFWYRQQPGQSLTLIATANQGSEATYESGFVIDKFPISRPNLTFSTLTVSNMSPEDSSIYLCSVDLTPGSTEAFFGQGTRLTVV.

This chain uses TRBV6-1 with TRBJ2-1; D unclear. Germline CDR1 reads MNHNS; CDR2 reads SASEGT. There are 12 residues in the CDR3. V was cut by 4 bases and J by 3 bases, with 4 bases left in between. The DNA of the CDR3 is TGTGCCAGCAGTGTAGACTACAATGAGCAGTTCTTC. It translates to CASSVDYNEQFF.

The chain combines TRBV6-6 with TRBJ1-2; the match to TRBD1 covers 7 bases. V lost 7 bases and J lost 0; bases outside the gene matches: 11. From germline, CDR1 is MNHNY and CDR2 SVGAGI (reference sequence). The CDR3 is made up of 16 amino acids. The CDR3 DNA sequence: TGTGCCAGCAAAACCCTCGGGACAGCTTCTAACTATGGCTACACCTTC. Translated: CASKTLGTASNYGYTF.

The chain uses TRBV7-3 and TRBJ2-7; D is perhaps TRBD2 (5 bases). V lost 0 bases, J lost 2 bases, and 11 bases lay in between. Germline CDR1 is SGHTA and CDR2 is FQGTGA. The CDR3 is 15 amino acids. For the CDR3, the DNA is TGTGCCAGCAGCTTAACCAACGGGAAGGCCTACGAGCAGTACTTC. Translation gives CASSLTNGKAYEQYF.

This clone is a singleton in its sample. The chain recombines TRBV5-1 with TRBJ2-1; 8 bases map to TRBD1. Germline-derived CDR1 and CDR2 are SGHRS and YFSETQ. With V trimmed by 3 bases and J by 5 bases, 4 bases remained unmatched. There are 14 residues in the CDR3. As DNA, the CDR3 is TGCGCCAGCAGCTCACAGGGGGACCACAATGAGCAGTTCTTC. This gives the protein CASSSQGDHNEQFF.

The rearrangement joins TRBV7-3 to TRBJ1-3; 7 bases are shared with TRBD1. Germline CDR1 SGHTA, CDR2 FQGTGA. Trimming took 6 bases from V and 4 from J; bases not matched to a gene: 3. This CDR3 has 13 amino acids. The CDR3 DNA follows: TGTGCCAGCAGACCGACAGGGGGAAACACCATATATTTT. This sequence encodes CASRPTGGNTIYF.

This chain connects TRBV27 to TRBJ2-5, with 9 bases aligning to TRBD2. The CDR3 loop spans 14 amino acids. J was trimmed by 11 bases and V by 5 bases; bases with no gene match: 12. CDR1 is MNHEY and CDR2 is SMNVEV in the germline V gene (reference sequence). The CDR3 DNA reads TGTGCCAGCAGTCTGTTAGGGGCGGGAGGGGTGCAGTACTTC. Residues: CASSLLGAGGVQYF.

The chain carries TRBV25-1 and TRBJ2-7; D is uncertain. Germline V gene data show CDR1 as MGHDK and CDR2 as SYGVNS. The CDR3 length is 15 residues. The V gene lost 3 bases and the J gene lost 2 bases, with 14 bases spanning the gap. The CDR3 coding sequence is TGTGCCAGCAGTGATAGACAATCCGTCACCTACGAGCAGTACTTC. Protein product: CASSDRQSVTYEQYF.

The chain is built from TRBV27 and TRBJ2-7, with 9 bases that match TRBD1. J was trimmed by 4 bases and V by 0 bases; bases with no gene match: 4. Germline values: CDR1 MNHEY, CDR2 SMNVEV (reference sequence). The CDR3 has 15 residues. The CDR3 here is CASSLSTGGAYEQYF. Written as DNA, the CDR3 is TGTGCCAGCAGTTTATCTACAGGGGGCGCTTACGAGCAGTACTTC.

The chain recombines TRBV29-1 with TRBJ1-1, with 9 bases matching TRBD1. In germline, CDR1 is SQVTM, CDR2 ANQGSEA. The CDR3 covers 11 residues. Germline trimming cut 7 bases from V and 7 bases from J; bases unmatched to any gene: 4. Written as DNA, the CDR3 is TGCAGCGCCGCGGACAGGGGTGAAGCTTTCTTT. Its protein product is CSAADRGEAFF. The variable domain in full, completed from reference TRBV29-1 and TRBJ1-1, reads SAVISQKPSRDICQRGTSLTIQCQVDSQVTMMFWYRQQPGQSLTLIATANQGSEATYESGFVIDKFPISRPNLTFSTLTVSNMSPEDSSIYLCSAADRGEAFFGQGTRLTVV.

This rearrangement joins TRBV2 to TRBJ2-1; 7 positions match TRBD2. The CDR3 loop spans 15 amino acids. V shed 4 bases and J 2 bases; nucleotides not matched to a gene: 5. In germline, CDR1 is SNHLY, CDR2 FYNNEI. This chain's CDR3 is CASSGPGGTYNEQFF. DNA of the CDR3: TGTGCCAGCAGTGGCCCGGGGGGAACCTACAATGAGCAGTTCTTC.

The chain carries TRBV6-5 and TRBJ1-4; TRBD1 is a possible D gene (5 bases). The CDR3 totals 15 residues. The germline CDR1 and CDR2 sequences are MNHEY and SVGAGI. V lost 0 bases to trimming and J lost 7 bases, with 12 bases between them. Here the CDR3 DNA reads TGTGCCAGCAGTTACTCGTCAGGGTCAGGTGAAAAACTGTTTTTT. This gives the protein CASSYSSGSGEKLFF.

This clone was counted once. The chain employs TRBV10-3 and TRBJ2-4; 9 positions agree with TRBD1. The CDR3 contains 15 residues. The J segment lost 6 bases and the V segment lost 3 bases, leaving 6 bases of the junction unmatched. Germline assignment: CDR1 ENHRY and CDR2 SYGVKD. CDR3 sequence (DNA): TGTGCCATCAGTGACGGACAGGGGCCGACAAACATTCAGTACTTC. The encoded protein is CAISDGQGPTNIQYF.

This clone was counted only a few times. This rearrangement joins TRBV7-2 to TRBJ1-1; 8 bases agree with TRBD1. CDR3 length: 15 amino acids. Trimming took 6 bases from V and 2 from J; bases not matched to a gene: 8. Germline CDR1 SGHTA, CDR2 FQGNSA. CDR3 coding DNA: TGTGCCAGCAGATACACAGGGGGGGGAAACACTGAAGCTTTCTTT. Its translation: CASRYTGGGNTEAFF.

V and J are TRBV5-6 and TRBJ1-1; 7 bases are shared with TRBD1. This CDR3 has 15 amino acids. Germline V CDR1 and CDR2: SGHDT, YYEEEE. The junction had 11 bases not matched to a gene; V was cut back by 6 bases and J by 3 bases. The CDR3 DNA follows: TGTGCCAGCAACATAATGACAGGGCAATACACTGAAGCTTTCTTT. It is translated as CASNIMTGQYTEAFF. The variable domain in full, with the rest retrieved from reference TRBV5-6 and TRBJ1-1, is DAGVTQSPTHLIKTRGQQVTLRCSPKSGHDTVSWYQQALGQGPQFIFQYYEEEERQRGNFPDRFSGHQFPNYSSELNVNALLLGDSALYLCASNIMTGQYTEAFFGQGTRLTVV.

J is TRBJ2-5 and V is TRBV11-2; the match to TRBD1 covers 11 bases. With V trimmed by 1 base and J by 5 bases, 9 bases remained unmatched. This CDR3 has 17 residues. Germline CDR1 is SGHAT and CDR2 is FQNNGV. The CDR3: CASSLGGTGGSRETQYF. The CDR3 DNA reads as TGTGCCAGCAGCTTAGGAGGGACAGGGGGATCGAGGGAGACCCAGTACTTC. The full variable domain, with the rest looked up from reference TRBV11-2 and TRBJ2-5, is EAGVAQSPRYKIIEKRQSVAFWCNPISGHATLYWYQQILGQGPKLLIQFQNNGVVDDSQLPKDRFSAERLKGVDSTLKIQPAKLEDSAVYLCASSLGGTGGSRETQYFGPGTRLLVL.